This T cell receptor beta chain comes out of a study of blood T cell repertoires in COVID-19. This CDR3 contains 18 residues. The germline V gene encodes CDR1 SEHNR and CDR2 FQNEAQ (reference sequence). J lost 5 bases, V lost 1 base, and 12 bases had no gene match. Profiled with immunoSEQ multiplex PCR; TCRdb holds only in-frame clones, not every one. The table shows about 150,000 clones, with about 83% occurring only once. Sequenced sample: peripheral blood. The source of this sequence is a human donor in a cohort sampled during active COVID-19. V and J are TRBV7-9 and TRBJ2-1; TRBD2 aligns across 9 bases. The CDR3 is CASSLVSGGRAGDNEQFF. In DNA, the CDR3 is TGTGCCAGCAGCTTAGTCAGCGGCGGGAGGGCTGGTGACAATGAGCAGTTCTTC.